This T cell receptor beta chain was found in a study of technical replicates of blood from four donors. This CDR3 region has 14 residues. With 5 bases removed from V and 0 bases from J, the gap between germline ends came to 8 bases. CDR1 is SNHLY, CDR2 FYNNEI, per germline. Profiled with immunoSEQ multiplex PCR; TCRdb holds only in-frame clones, not every one. The sample consists of about 14,000 clones, roughly 94% of them appearing once. The TCR comes from a human donor in good health. This rearrangement joins TRBV2 to TRBJ2-4; tentatively, D is TRBD1 (5 bases). Sample: PBMCs. The CDR3 region has the DNA TGTGCCAGCAGTCGACAGATAGCCAAAAACATTCAGTACTTC. Protein sequence: CASSRQIAKNIQYF.